This TCR beta chain is drawn from a study of post-analysis software for immune sequencing data. Study background: Progressive-relapsing, secondary progressive and relapsing-remitting multiple sclerosis were among the disease courses included.

Each TCR beta cDNA library carried unique molecular identifiers. Researchers reported a few hundred thousand cDNA molecules coming from roughly 1 to 10 million T cells. MiXCR, run by TCRdb on the PCR reads, gives a single entry per CDR3 protein. The data contain 450,000 to 700,000 distinct CDR3 sequences, roughly 45% of them singletons. Notes on the study in general: With TRBV5-6, TRBV5-1 and TRBV20-1 included, about five TRBV segments were more frequent in patients than in controls. F-measure co-clustering was strong for batch-matched samples.

A note on this clonotype: Its specificity is not known.

V shed 3 bases and J shed 0 bases, with 14 bases lying between them. Germline CDR1 and CDR2: SGHTA and FQGNSA. The CDR3 consists of 16 residues. The source of this sequence is a girl between 10 and 17 years old with multiple sclerosis. Sequenced sample: blood. The J gene is TRBJ1-1, the V gene TRBV7-2; perhaps TRBD1 as D (5 bases). CDR3: CASSFMSGYLNTEAFF. In DNA, the CDR3 is TGTGCCAGCAGCTTTATGTCAGGGTATTTGAACACTGAAGCTTTCTTT.